A single sample is the source of the 19 T cell receptor beta chains below, sequenced in a study of CD8 T cells in ankylosing spondylitis. In TCRdb, the 5' RACE reads were re-called with MiXCR into one record per CDR3 protein. This table has a few hundred thousand distinct CDR3 sequences, around 20% appearing once. Sample: blood, either unsorted or a sorted T cell fraction (not recorded which). These receptors originate from a male donor with ankylosing spondylitis or in good health (not recorded which).

V and J are TRBV12-3 or TRBV12-4 and TRBJ2-2, with a possible D match to TRBD2 (6 bases). V was shortened by 7 bases and J by 6 bases, with 15 bases between the two germline ends. This CDR3 has 14 residues. CDR3 loop: CASIPGEPPGELFF. The CDR3 DNA reads TGTGCCAGCATCCCGGGGGAACCTCCCGGGGAGCTGTTTTTT.

The genes are TRBV11-2 and TRBJ2-7, with 7 bases aligning to TRBD2. CDR1 SGHAT and CDR2 FQNNGV come from the germline V gene. The CDR3 has 13 amino acids. V trimming: 5 bases; J trimming: 3 bases; junction bases outside the gene matches: 4. As DNA, the CDR3 is TGTGCCAGCAGCGACGGGAGGTACTACGAGCAGTACTTC. This codes for CASSDGRYYEQYF.

This clonotype has at least ten counts. J is TRBJ1-1 and V is TRBV20-1, with D possibly TRBD1 on 5 matching bases. Trimming stripped 6 bases from V and 3 bases from J, with 14 bases between. Germline V CDR1 and CDR2: DFQATT, SNEGSKA (reference sequence). There are 13 residues in the CDR3. The CDR3: CSAFPGAHTEAFF. The CDR3 DNA follows: TGCAGTGCCTTCCCCGGGGCCCACACTGAAGCTTTCTTT.

This chain links TRBV5-6 with TRBJ2-2; no clear D gene. The V gene's germline CDR1 is SGHDT and CDR2 YYEEEE. V shed 0 bases and J shed 0 bases, with 6 bases lying between them. The CDR3 loop spans 15 amino acids. The CDR3 DNA follows: TGTGCCAGCAGCTTGGTGTCCGCGAACACCGGGGAGCTGTTTTTT. It translates to CASSLVSANTGELFF.

The chain uses TRBV5-1 and TRBJ2-5, with a weak D call TRBD1 (6 bases). In germline, CDR1 is SGHRS, CDR2 YFSETQ. The V end lost 4 bases, the J end lost 0 bases, and 10 bases lay between the germline ends. The CDR3 runs to 14 residues. CDR3 nucleotides: TGCGCCAGCAGCCCGTGGACAGACCAAGAGACCCAGTACTTC. Its protein is CASSPWTDQETQYF.

V and J are TRBV20-1 and TRBJ2-1; TRBD1 agrees at 9 bases. V was pared by 3 bases and J by 5 bases, with 8 bases of the junction left unmatched. Germline CDR1 DFQATT, CDR2 SNEGSKA (reference sequence). The CDR3 is 15 amino acids. CDR3: CSASPTGGWDNEQFF. CDR3 coding DNA: TGCAGTGCTAGTCCGACAGGGGGTTGGGACAATGAGCAGTTCTTC.

This clonotype was seen a handful of times. The rearrangement uses TRBV7-9 and TRBJ2-2; tentatively, D is TRBD1 or TRBD2 (5 bases each). Germline V gene data show CDR1 as SEHNR and CDR2 as FQNEAQ (reference sequence). V dropped 5 bases and J dropped 7 bases, with 8 bases sitting between them. The CDR3 covers 12 residues. The CDR3 DNA follows: TGTGCCAGCAGCACGGGGCTCGGGGAGCTGTTTTTT. Translation gives CASSTGLGELFF. Supplemented by reference TRBV7-9 and TRBJ2-2, the full variable domain reads DTGVSQNPRHKITKRGQNVTFRCDPISEHNRLYWYRQTLGQGPEFLTYFQNEAQLEKSRLLSDRFSAERPKGSFSTLEIQRTEQGDSAMYLCASSTGLGELFFGEGSRLTVL.

V gene TRBV6-5 combines with J gene TRBJ2-2; D could derive from TRBD1 or TRBD2 (5 bases each). This CDR3 has 14 amino acids. The ends were cut back, 0 bases at V and 6 bases at J, with 8 bases in the middle. Germline-derived CDR1 and CDR2 are MNHEY and SVGAGI. The CDR3 nucleotides are TGTGCCAGCAGTTACTCGGGGGACGCCGGGGAGCTGTTTTTT. This encodes CASSYSGDAGELFF.

This clonotype was picked up a small number of times. The genes are TRBV15 and TRBJ2-3; 8 nucleotides agree with TRBD2. Germline CDR1 is LNHNV and CDR2 is YYDKDF (reference sequence). The CDR3 totals 17 residues. V dropped 0 bases and J dropped 5; count of bases not matched to a gene: 10. The CDR3, as DNA: TGTGCCACCAGCAGAGACGCCCTTCGGGGGGGCTTAGATACGCAGTATTTT. This translates into CATSRDALRGGLDTQYF. The whole variable domain, filled in from reference TRBV15 and TRBJ2-3, reads DAMVIQNPRYQVTQFGKPVTLSCSQTLNHNVMYWYQQKSSQAPKLLFHYYDKDFNNEADTPDNFQSRRPNTSFCFLDIRSPGLGDTAMYLCATSRDALRGGLDTQYFGPGTRLTVL.

The table lists this clonotype with a few counts. This rearrangement joins TRBV12-3 or TRBV12-4 to TRBJ2-1; tentative D call: TRBD1 (6 bases). This CDR3 comprises 13 residues. Deletions cut 3 bases from V and 5 bases from J, with 8 bases between. The DNA of the CDR3 is TGTGCCAGCAGTTTTAAGGGGGACAATGAGCAGTTCTTC. It translates to CASSFKGDNEQFF.

This chain links TRBV4-2 with TRBJ2-7; D is uncertain. The germline gives CDR1 LGHNA, CDR2 YNFKEQ. Between the trimmed V and J ends, which lost 0 bases and 4 bases, there was a span of 10 bases. The length of the CDR3 is 14 residues. CDR3 in DNA: TGTGCCAGCAGCCAAGATGTCGCCGCGTACGAGCAGTACTTC. It specifies CASSQDVAAYEQYF.

This clonotype was counted a few times. The rearrangement links TRBV9 to TRBJ2-2; D uncertain. Germline V gives CDR1 SGDLS, CDR2 YYNGEE. CDR3 size: 15 residues. With 0 bases removed from V and 2 bases from J, the gap between germline ends came to 8 bases. In DNA form, the CDR3 reads TGTGCCAGCAGCGTAGGAACACTTAACACCGGGGAGCTGTTTTTT. This translates into CASSVGTLNTGELFF.

This clonotype has just a few counts. The chain employs TRBV12-3 or TRBV12-4 and TRBJ2-3; possible D gene TRBD1, 6 bases. CDR3 length: 14 amino acids. Trimming removed 3 bases from V and 3 bases from J, with 10 bases in between. The CDR3 DNA sequence: TGTGCCAGCAGTTTCCAGGGGCCGACAGATACGCAGTATTTT. Protein: CASSFQGPTDTQYF.

The chain couples TRBV12-3 or TRBV12-4 to TRBJ1-2; D remains unclear. Trimming removed 4 bases from V and 8 bases from J, with 8 bases in between. The CDR3 is 11 residues long. The CDR3 DNA is TGTGCCAGCAGTTCGGGGTTGGGCTACACCTTC. It codes for CASSSGLGYTF.

Comments on this clonotype: The junction shows a germline mismatch at one end, possibly a read error. J is TRBJ2-2 and V is TRBV27; D tentatively reads TRBD1 or TRBD2 (6 bases each). The CDR3 consists of 13 residues. Per the germline V gene, CDR1 is MNHEY and CDR2 is SMNVEV (reference sequence). CDR3 DNA sequence: TGTGCCAGCAGTTTTGGCGGGGCAGGGGAGCCGTTTTTT. It encodes CASSFGGAGEPFF.

This clonotype was counted only a few times. The chain carries TRBV29-1 and TRBJ2-3; D unresolved. The germline V gene encodes CDR1 SQVTM and CDR2 ANQGSEA. Trimming cost V 3 bases and J 6 bases, with 16 bases left between them. The CDR3 has 14 residues. In DNA, the CDR3 is TGCAGCGTTGACGAAGACCGGGCCCGGGATACGCAGTATTTT. It is translated as CSVDEDRARDTQYF.

V and J are TRBV27 and TRBJ2-2; no clear D. Germline V gene sequence: CDR1 MNHEY, CDR2 SMNVEV (reference sequence). Trimming cost V 5 bases and J 3 bases, with 13 bases left between them. There are 15 residues in the CDR3. This chain's CDR3 is CASSPRVTHTGELFF. In DNA form, the CDR3 reads TGTGCCAGCAGTCCACGGGTTACCCACACCGGGGAGCTGTTTTTT.

This clonotype was seen a handful of times. The chain couples TRBV20-1 to TRBJ2-7; TRBD1 aligns across 7 bases. J was trimmed by 1 base and V by 0 bases; bases with no gene match: 6. Germline CDR1 and CDR2: DFQATT and SNEGSKA (reference sequence). CDR3 length: 15 amino acids. CDR3 in amino acids: CSARDQGDISYEQYF. The DNA of the CDR3 is TGCAGTGCTAGAGATCAGGGGGACATTTCCTACGAGCAGTACTTC.

This clonotype was detected a few times. The junction departs from the called germline gene at one end, perhaps through a read error. The chain recombines TRBV7-9 with TRBJ1-6; TRBD1 matches at 9 bases. Germline V gene data show CDR1 as SEHNR and CDR2 as FQNEAQ (reference sequence). There are 15 residues in the CDR3. CDR3 coding DNA: TGTGCCAGCACCACAGGGGGCTCCCATAATTCACCCCTCCACTTT. It yields the protein CASTTGGSHNSPLHF.